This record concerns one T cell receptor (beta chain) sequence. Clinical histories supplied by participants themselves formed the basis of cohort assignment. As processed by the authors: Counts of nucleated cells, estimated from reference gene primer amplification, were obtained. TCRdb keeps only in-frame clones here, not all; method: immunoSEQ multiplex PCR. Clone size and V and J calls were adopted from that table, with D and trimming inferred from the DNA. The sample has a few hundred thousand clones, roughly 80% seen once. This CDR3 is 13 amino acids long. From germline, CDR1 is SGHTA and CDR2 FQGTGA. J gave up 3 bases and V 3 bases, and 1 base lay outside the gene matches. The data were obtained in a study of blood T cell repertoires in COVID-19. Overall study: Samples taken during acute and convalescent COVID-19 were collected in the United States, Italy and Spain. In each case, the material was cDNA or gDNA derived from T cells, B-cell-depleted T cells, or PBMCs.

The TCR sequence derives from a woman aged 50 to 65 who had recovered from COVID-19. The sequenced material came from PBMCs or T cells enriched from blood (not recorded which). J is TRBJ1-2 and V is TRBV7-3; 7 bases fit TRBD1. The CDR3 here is CASSFTGDYGYTF. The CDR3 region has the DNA TGTGCCAGCAGCTTCACAGGGGACTATGGCTACACCTTC.